The 12 T cell receptor beta chains below were found in one sample sequenced in a study of cytomegalovirus exposure and HLA in healthy donors. Vbeta (60) and Jbeta (13) primers were used in the PCR. TCRdb's table, derived via immunoSEQ multiplex PCR, lists solely in-frame clones and lacks some. This sample has under 300,000 clones; 70% to 90% occur once, and the top ten carry roughly 2%. Sequenced: PBMCs. These TCRs come from a woman aged 40 to 50 in good health and CMV-seropositive.

The V and J genes are TRBV6-6 and TRBJ2-1; D might be TRBD2 (6 bases). Deletions cut 4 bases from V and 10 bases from J, with 8 bases between. This CDR3 has 11 amino acids. Germline CDR1 MNHNY, CDR2 SVGAGI (reference sequence). In DNA, the CDR3 is TGTGCCAGCAGTTGGCTAGCGGAGCAGTTCTTC. Protein product: CASSWLAEQFF.

The rearrangement uses TRBV28 and TRBJ1-1; 8 positions match TRBD1. CDR3 length: 16 amino acids. V shed 7 bases, J shed 2 bases, and the junction held 12 bases outside the gene matches. Germline CDR1 is MDHEN and CDR2 is SYDVKM. The CDR3 reads CASTSRQGTVNTEAFF. As DNA, the CDR3 is TGTGCCAGCACTTCTAGACAGGGGACTGTTAACACTGAAGCTTTCTTT.

The rearrangement links TRBV11-2 to TRBJ2-5; D unresolved. The V and J ends lost 5 bases and 2 bases respectively, with 3 bases between them. The germline V gene encodes CDR1 SGHAT and CDR2 FQNNGV. The length of the CDR3 is 11 residues. CDR3 DNA sequence: TGTGCCAGCAGCATACAAGAGACCCAGTACTTC. Translated, it gives CASSIQETQYF.

This chain connects TRBV9 to TRBJ2-7; perhaps TRBD2 as D (5 bases). The V and J ends lost 0 bases and 2 bases respectively, with 12 bases between them. The CDR3 is 15 residues long. Germline values: CDR1 SGDLS, CDR2 YYNGEE. The CDR3 here is CASSVGGATPYEQYF. DNA of the CDR3: TGTGCCAGCAGCGTAGGGGGAGCGACTCCCTACGAGCAGTACTTC. Supplemented by reference TRBV9 and TRBJ2-7, the full variable domain reads DSGVTQTPKHLITATGQRVTLRCSPRSGDLSVYWYQQSLDQGLQFLIQYYNGEERAKGNILERFSAQQFPDLHSELNLSSLELGDSALYFCASSVGGATPYEQYFGPGTRLTVT.

Worth noting for this clone: The junction and the germline gene differ at one end; a read error may be behind it. The same CDR3 is also encoded by other DNA sequences in this sample. J is TRBJ2-7 and V is TRBV6-1, with D perhaps matching TRBD2 (5 bases). The CDR3 extends over 11 amino acids. The germline CDR1 and CDR2 sequences are MNHNS and SASEGT. This CDR3 reads CASSSGFEQYF. The CDR3 coding sequence is TGCGCCAGCAGTTCGGGGTTCGAGCAGTACTTC.

This chain joins TRBV28 and TRBJ2-3, with D perhaps matching TRBD2 (7 bases). V was pared by 8 bases and J by 6 bases, with 15 bases between. Germline CDR1 reads MDHEN; CDR2 reads SYDVKM. This CDR3 is built from 13 residues. CDR3 loop: CASLLGGADTQYF. CDR3 DNA: TGTGCCAGCCTACTAGGGGGGGCGGATACGCAGTATTTT.

The rearrangement uses TRBV25-1 and TRBJ1-5, with 9 bases that match TRBD1. This CDR3 comprises 15 residues. V trimming: 3 bases; J trimming: 5 bases; junction bases outside the gene matches: 5. Germline V CDR1 and CDR2: MGHDK, SYGVNS. CDR3 bases: TGTGCCAGCAGTGACTGGACAGGGGAAGATCAGCCCCAGCATTTT. This gives the protein CASSDWTGEDQPQHF.

The chain employs TRBV2 and TRBJ2-7, with 12 bases identical to TRBD2. V lost 8 bases to trimming and J lost 4 bases; unmatched junction nucleotides: 18. The germline V gene encodes CDR1 SNHLY and CDR2 FYNNEI. The CDR3 covers 18 residues. CDR3 bases: TGTGCCAGCCGGACTCGCGGACTCGGACTAGCGGGATCTTACGAGCAGTACTTC. This sequence encodes CASRTRGLGLAGSYEQYF.

The chain carries TRBV30 and TRBJ1-1, with D maybe TRBD1 (6 bases). The CDR3 covers 12 residues. Germline V lookup: CDR1 GTSNPN, CDR2 SVGIG (reference sequence). Trimming took 3 bases from V and 6 from J, leaving 11 bases between them. The chain's CDR3 is CAWRGGAAEAFF. CDR3 DNA sequence: TGTGCCTGGAGAGGGGGGGCCGCTGAAGCTTTCTTT.

The chain carries TRBV9 and TRBJ2-1, with D perhaps matching TRBD1 (6 bases). Germline assignment: CDR1 SGDLS and CDR2 YYNGEE. Trimming cost V 1 base and J 5 bases, with 13 bases left between them. This CDR3 comprises 15 residues. The CDR3 DNA reads TGTGCCAGCAGCGTATTCGATGGGGGCAACAATGAGCAGTTCTTC. It specifies CASSVFDGGNNEQFF.

This clone was seen a handful of times. The V call is TRBV5-4, the J call TRBJ2-7, with a weak D call TRBD2 (5 bases). The CDR3 extends over 13 amino acids. V gave up 0 bases and J gave up 6 bases, with 10 bases separating them. The germline V gene encodes CDR1 SGHNT and CDR2 YYREEE (reference sequence). CDR3 residues: CASSLGPGSEQYF. CDR3 coding DNA: TGTGCCAGCAGCTTGGGGCCGGGGTCCGAGCAGTACTTC.

This clone turned up a few times. The chain links TRBV28 to TRBJ2-2; 7 nucleotides line up with TRBD1. Germline V lookup: CDR1 MDHEN, CDR2 SYDVKM. The CDR3 is 14 residues long. With V trimmed by 8 bases and J by 5 bases, 8 bases remained unmatched. CDR3 protein: CASGPAGGTGELFF. CDR3 DNA sequence: TGTGCCAGCGGACCGGCAGGGGGTACCGGGGAGCTGTTTTTT.